These 21 T cell receptor beta chains share one sample of origin, sequenced in a study of T cells after yellow fever vaccination. TCRdb reanalysed the 5' RACE reads using MiXCR and keeps one entry per CDR3 protein. This table holds a few hundred thousand distinct CDR3 sequences, approximately 10% found once. Source: PBMCs, taken on the day of the first yellow fever vaccination. The source is a man younger than 35 who received the YFV17D yellow fever vaccine.

This clonotype was counted between two and nine times. CDR3 DNA sequence: TGCAGTGCATCCCGACTCTACAGGACAGGGGCTGGGGCCAACGTCCTGACTTTC. Its translation: CSASRLYRTGAGANVLTF. This chain links TRBV20-1 with TRBJ2-6; 9 nucleotides agree with TRBD1. J was trimmed by 2 bases and V by 6 bases; bases with no gene match: 14. The germline V gene encodes CDR1 DFQATT and CDR2 SNEGSKA (reference sequence). The CDR3 length is 18 residues.

The CDR3 loop is CASSSLALATSGANVLTF. The CDR3 coding sequence is TGTGCCAGCAGCTCCCTGGCTCTTGCGACCTCTGGGGCCAACGTCCTGACTTTC. The rearrangement links TRBV28 to TRBJ2-6; D unclear. The V gene's germline CDR1 is MDHEN and CDR2 SYDVKM. Trimming removed 6 bases from V and 0 bases from J, with 18 bases in between. This CDR3 spans 18 amino acids.

This clonotype was seen ten or more times. This rearrangement joins TRBV7-2 to TRBJ2-7; no reliable D call. The CDR3 spans 12 residues. Trimming pared 5 bases from V and 6 bases from J, leaving 11 bases between. Germline CDR1 SGHTA, CDR2 FQGNSA. CDR3 sequence reads: CASSLTTSEQYF. CDR3 nucleotides: TGTGCCAGCAGCCTAACGACCTCCGAGCAGTACTTC. The whole variable domain, filled in from reference TRBV7-2 and TRBJ2-7, reads GAGVSQSPSNKVTEKGKDVELRCDPISGHTALYWYRQSLGQGLEFLIYFQGNSAPDKSGLPSDRFSAERTGGSVSTLTIQRTQQEDSAVYLCASSLTTSEQYFGPGTRLTVT.

This clonotype was seen at least ten times. This sequence joins TRBV7-8 and TRBJ1-2; a weak D match, TRBD1 (6 bases). Germline V CDR1 and CDR2: SGHVS, FQNEAQ. The V end lost 5 bases, the J end lost 0 bases, and 10 bases lay between the germline ends. The CDR3 runs 14 residues. DNA for the CDR3: TGTGCCAGCAGCCCACAGGGTACTAACTATGGCTACACCTTC. This codes for CASSPQGTNYGYTF.

This clonotype showed up just a few times. This sequence joins TRBV27 and TRBJ2-2, with 9 positions matching TRBD2. Germline V gene sequence: CDR1 MNHEY, CDR2 SMNVEV (reference sequence). Germline trimming cut 3 bases from V and 2 bases from J; bases unmatched to any gene: 7. CDR3 length: 17 residues. CDR3 sequence reads: CASSFSSGGRNTGELFF. Written as DNA, the CDR3 is TGTGCCAGCAGTTTCTCCAGCGGGGGGCGTAACACCGGGGAGCTGTTTTTT.

This clonotype appeared many times. The chain recombines TRBV12-3 or TRBV12-4 with TRBJ2-7, with D perhaps given as TRBD1 or TRBD2 (5 bases each). CDR3 length: 14 amino acids. The germline V and J ends were trimmed by 3 bases and 4 bases, with 13 bases remaining between them. The CDR3 bases are TGTGCCAGCAGTTTTGGGGACGGAGCTTACGAGCAGTACGTC. Translating it yields CASSFGDGAYEQYV.

This clonotype was recorded many times. The V and J genes are TRBV6-5 and TRBJ1-5; D not resolved. Germline V gives CDR1 MNHEY, CDR2 SVGAGI. Trimming pared 2 bases from V and 0 bases from J, leaving 8 bases between. The CDR3 is 15 amino acids. The CDR3 coding sequence is TGTGCCAGCAGTTACCCCCGATATAGCAATCAGCCCCAGCATTTT. Protein: CASSYPRYSNQPQHF.

The chain recombines TRBV4-3 with TRBJ2-3; D is ambiguous. Trimming pared 0 bases from V and 2 bases from J, leaving 18 bases between. Germline V gives CDR1 LGHNA, CDR2 YSLEER. The CDR3 totals 18 residues. The CDR3 coding sequence is TGCGCCAGCAGCCAAGAAGGTCCCAGCCGGTTTCTCACAGATACGCAGTATTTT. Amino acids: CASSQEGPSRFLTDTQYF.

V usage is TRBV4-2 and J usage is TRBJ1-3, with D unresolved. The V end lost 1 base, the J end lost 4 bases, and 11 bases lay between the germline ends. The CDR3 contains 15 residues. The germline V gene encodes CDR1 LGHNA and CDR2 YNFKEQ. The CDR3 nucleotides read TGTGCCAGCAGCCAAGGGGTCCAAAGAGGAAACACCATATATTTT. It codes for CASSQGVQRGNTIYF.

The chain recombines TRBV6-1 with TRBJ2-7; D possibly uses TRBD1 or TRBD2 (5 bases each). CDR3 size: 15 residues. V was cut by 5 bases and J by 10 bases, with 24 bases left in between. Germline lookup yields CDR1 MNHNS and CDR2 SASEGT. The CDR3 sequence: CASSPNPGASTTQYF. CDR3 coding DNA: TGTGCCAGCAGTCCGAACCCCGGGGCCTCGACCACACAGTACTTC.

This clonotype appeared a few times. The rearrangement uses TRBV20-1 and TRBJ1-5; 7 positions match TRBD1. The germline gives CDR1 DFQATT, CDR2 SNEGSKA (reference sequence). The V and J ends lost 1 base and 0 bases, in that order; junction bases with no gene match: 3. There are 15 residues in the CDR3. In DNA, the CDR3 is TGCAGTGCTAGAGGACAGGGATATAGCAATCAGCCCCAGCATTTT. It codes for CSARGQGYSNQPQHF.

This clonotype was seen many times. The chain recombines TRBV20-1 with TRBJ2-1, with a possible D match to TRBD1 (6 bases). The V end lost 6 bases, the J end lost 6 bases, and 12 bases lay between the germline ends. Germline CDR1 and CDR2: DFQATT and SNEGSKA (reference sequence). CDR3 size: 12 residues. The CDR3, as DNA: TGCAGTGCCGAAGGACAGATCAATGAGCAGTTCTTC. Encoded protein: CSAEGQINEQFF.

This clonotype was seen at least ten times. This chain connects TRBV6-2 or TRBV6-3 to TRBJ2-1; 9 bases match TRBD2. This CDR3 comprises 16 residues. V trimming: 0 bases; J trimming: 9 bases; junction bases outside the gene matches: 9. Germline-derived CDR1 and CDR2 are MNHEY and SVGEGT. This chain's CDR3 is CASSYSWRGGQGEQFF. The CDR3 DNA is TGTGCCAGCAGTTACTCCTGGCGGGGGGGCCAGGGTGAGCAGTTCTTC.

The table lists this clonotype with many counts. CDR3: CASSFAGNTEAFF. The CDR3 nucleotides are TGTGCCAGCAGCTTTGCAGGGAACACTGAAGCTTTCTTT. The rearrangement links TRBV5-8 to TRBJ1-1; D gene uncertain. CDR1 and CDR2 from the germline V gene are SGHTS and YDEGEE. CDR3 length: 13 residues. Trimming cost V 2 bases and J 1 base, with 6 bases left between them.

V is TRBV4-3 and J is TRBJ2-3, with 8 bases identical to TRBD2. CDR3 length: 17 residues. V dropped 0 bases and J dropped 3; count of bases not matched to a gene: 8. CDR1 and CDR2 from the germline V gene are LGHNA and YSLEER. CDR3 region: CASSQDLPGGQTDTQYF. The CDR3 DNA sequence: TGCGCCAGCAGCCAAGATCTTCCGGGGGGGCAAACAGATACGCAGTATTTT.

This clonotype has a handful of counts. The chain carries TRBV5-6 and TRBJ1-4; D gene ambiguous. Trimming pared 1 base from V and 0 bases from J, leaving 10 bases between. CDR3 size: 16 residues. Germline lookup yields CDR1 SGHDT and CDR2 YYEEEE. DNA for the CDR3: TGTGCCAGCAGCTTGTTGCAGCTATCAACTAATGAAAAACTGTTTTTT. Its protein product is CASSLLQLSTNEKLFF. The full variable domain, in which reference TRBV5-6 and TRBJ1-4 provide the parts outside the CDR3, is DAGVTQSPTHLIKTRGQQVTLRCSPKSGHDTVSWYQQALGQGPQFIFQYYEEEERQRGNFPDRFSGHQFPNYSSELNVNALLLGDSALYLCASSLLQLSTNEKLFFGSGTQLSVL.

This chain joins TRBV7-8 and TRBJ2-7; no firm D call. The CDR3 runs 14 residues. CDR1 is SGHVS and CDR2 is FQNEAQ in the germline V gene. V was pared by 1 base and J by 4 bases, with 11 bases between. The CDR3 sequence: CASSLDLGFYEQYV. The CDR3 DNA reads TGTGCCAGCAGCTTAGACTTAGGGTTTTACGAGCAGTACGTC.

The chain recombines TRBV7-8 with TRBJ1-1, with D maybe TRBD1 (6 bases). The V gene lost 5 bases and the J gene lost 8 bases, with 6 bases spanning the gap. This CDR3 comprises 10 residues. Germline V gene lookup returns CDR1 SGHVS and CDR2 FQNEAQ. The CDR3 loop is CASSGQEAFF. The CDR3 coding sequence is TGTGCCAGCAGCGGACAGGAAGCTTTCTTT. Based on the CDR3 plus reference TRBV7-8 and TRBJ1-1, the full variable domain is GAGVSQSPRYKVAKRGQDVALRCDPISGHVSLFWYQQALGQGPEFLTYFQNEAQLDKSGLPSDRFFAERPEGSVSTLKIQRTQQEDSAVYLCASSGQEAFFGQGTRLTVV.

This clonotype has only a few counts. V gene TRBV7-9 combines with J gene TRBJ1-5, with 8 bases matching TRBD1. The CDR3 is 16 residues long. The germline V gene encodes CDR1 SEHNR and CDR2 FQNEAQ (reference sequence). The V segment lost 4 bases and the J segment 1 base; nucleotides outside the gene matches: 6. The CDR3 DNA is TGTGCCAGCAGCTCTTGGACAGGGCAGAGCAATCAGCCCCAGCATTTT. It is translated as CASSSWTGQSNQPQHF. Supplemented by reference TRBV7-9 and TRBJ1-5, the full variable domain reads DTGVSQNPRHKITKRGQNVTFRCDPISEHNRLYWYRQTLGQGPEFLTYFQNEAQLEKSRLLSDRFSAERPKGSFSTLEIQRTEQGDSAMYLCASSSWTGQSNQPQHFGDGTRLSIL.

The chain combines TRBV7-9 with TRBJ2-3; 8 bases align to TRBD2. The V and J ends lost 5 bases and 4 bases, in that order; junction bases with no gene match: 5. Germline V gene data show CDR1 as SEHNR and CDR2 as FQNEAQ (reference sequence). CDR3 length equals 14 residues. This CDR3 reads CASSIPGGADTQYF. The CDR3 DNA reads as TGTGCCAGCAGCATTCCCGGGGGGGCAGATACGCAGTATTTT.

Only a few counts were recorded for this clonotype. At one of its ends the junction is not consistent with the germline gene, which may arise from a read error. The J gene is TRBJ1-3, the V gene TRBV7-8; D is uncertain. The CDR3 length is 11 residues. Germline CDR1 reads SGHVS; CDR2 reads FQNEAQ. The CDR3 region is CASSLDGSRDF. As DNA, the CDR3 is TGTGCCAGCAGCTTAGACGGATCTCGGGATTTT.